The 6 T cell receptor beta chains below were found in one sample sequenced in a study of blood T cell repertoires in COVID-19. Some clones are missing from TCRdb's copy, which holds only in-frame ones; the method was immunoSEQ multiplex PCR. The data hold roughly 250,000 clones, with 75% to 90% observed a single time. The sample taken for sequencing was peripheral blood. The receptors shown here come from a woman aged 35 to 49 with acute or convalescent COVID-19.

This chain joins TRBV3-1 (or the pseudogene TRBV3-2) and TRBJ2-3; perhaps TRBD1 as D (5 bases). Germline lookup yields CDR1 LGHDT and CDR2 YNNKEL (reference sequence). The V end lost 1 base, the J end lost 2 bases, and 10 bases lay between the germline ends. The length of the CDR3 is 15 residues. The CDR3: CASSQVGENTDTQYF. The CDR3 DNA sequence: TGTGCCAGCAGCCAAGTAGGGGAAAACACAGATACGCAGTATTTT.

The chain has TRBV5-1 and TRBJ1-2; TRBD1 matches at 8 bases. Germline CDR1 is SGHRS and CDR2 is YFSETQ. The CDR3 extends over 15 amino acids. V dropped 4 bases and J dropped 8; count of bases not matched to a gene: 13. DNA for the CDR3: TGCGCCAGCAGCCTGAGCCTCCAGGGGGCTACAGGCTACACCTTC. Translated, it gives CASSLSLQGATGYTF.

V gene TRBV7-9 combines with J gene TRBJ2-7, with 7 bases aligning to TRBD1. In germline, CDR1 is SEHNR, CDR2 FQNEAQ (reference sequence). The V and J ends lost 5 bases and 0 bases, in that order; junction bases with no gene match: 7. The CDR3 totals 15 residues. CDR3 coding DNA: TGTGCCAGCAGCGCCCGGGACAGCTACTCCTACGAGCAGTACGTC. It codes for CASSARDSYSYEQYV.

V gene TRBV11-3 combines with J gene TRBJ2-3, with 8 bases aligning to TRBD1. Germline V gives CDR1 SGHNT, CDR2 YENEEA. V shed 0 bases and J 3 bases; nucleotides not matched to a gene: 11. This CDR3 has 18 residues. As DNA, the CDR3 is TGTGCCAGCAGCTTAGACGGGGTCGGCACAGGGGGAACAGATACGCAGTATTTT. Protein: CASSLDGVGTGGTDTQYF.

The chain uses TRBV2 and TRBJ1-1; possibly TRBD1 for D (6 bases). The CDR3 has 12 residues. Deletions cut 6 bases from V and 11 bases from J, with 16 bases between. Germline V gene data show CDR1 as SNHLY and CDR2 as FYNNEI. CDR3 sequence: CASRPMGGQAFF. The CDR3 DNA reads as TGTGCCAGCAGGCCAATGGGGGGGCAGGCTTTCTTT. The whole variable domain, remainder taken from reference TRBV2 and TRBJ1-1, is EPEVTQTPSHQVTQMGQEVILRCVPISNHLYFYWYRQILGQKVEFLVSFYNNEISEKSEIFDDQFSVERPDGSNFTLKIRSTKLEDSAMYFCASRPMGGQAFFGQGTRLTVV.

V and J are TRBV19 and TRBJ1-1; the D gene is possibly TRBD1 (6 bases). Trimming shortened V by 2 bases and J by 4 bases, and 8 bases separated the two germline ends. Germline V CDR1 and CDR2: LNHDA, SQIVND (reference sequence). The CDR3 contains 13 residues. DNA of the CDR3: TGTGCCAGTAGTATAATAGGGGGCACTGAAGCTTTCTTT. Translating gives CASSIIGGTEAFF.